These 8 T cell receptor beta chains share one sample of origin, sequenced in a study of T cell responses to AZD1222 COVID-19 vaccine. Data came from immunoSEQ multiplex PCR; TCRdb stores just in-frame clones and leaves some out. The data contain 90,000 to 110,000 clones, approximately 86% of them seen just once; the ten biggest clones take up approximately 5.5%. The sample here was peripheral blood, taken on day 0 of AZD1222 vaccination. These receptors all come from an adult in good health.

V and J are TRBV19 and TRBJ1-4; TRBD1 aligns across 8 bases. The junction had 6 bases not matched to a gene; V was cut back by 4 bases and J by 14 bases. Germline CDR1 is LNHDA and CDR2 is SQIVND (reference sequence). The CDR3 totals 12 residues. CDR3 amino acids: CASSNRDRSLFF. Written as DNA, the CDR3 is TGTGCCAGTAGTAACCGGGACAGGTCGCTGTTTTTT. The full variable domain, in which reference TRBV19 and TRBJ1-4 provide the parts outside the CDR3, is DGGITQSPKYLFRKEGQNVTLSCEQNLNHDAMYWYRQDPGQGLRLIYYSQIVNDFQKGDIAEGYSVSREKKESFPLTVTSAQKNPTAFYLCASSNRDRSLFFGSGTQLSVL.

The V call is TRBV2, the J call TRBJ1-1; the match to TRBD1 covers 8 bases. The trim removed 6 bases at V and 3 bases at J, leaving 15 bases unmatched. In germline, CDR1 is SNHLY, CDR2 FYNNEI. The CDR3 has 17 residues. CDR3 amino acids: CASSSGTGRISDTEAFF. For the CDR3, the DNA is TGTGCCAGCAGCTCCGGGACAGGAAGGATTTCGGACACTGAAGCTTTCTTT.

The genes are TRBV27 and TRBJ1-5; no definite D call. The CDR3 is made up of 14 amino acids. V dropped 0 bases and J dropped 8 bases, with 11 bases sitting between them. Germline lookup yields CDR1 MNHEY and CDR2 SMNVEV (reference sequence). This CDR3 is CASSLSFGVKPQHF. Written as DNA, the CDR3 is TGTGCCAGCAGTTTATCGTTCGGGGTCAAGCCCCAGCATTTT.

This clone was detected only once. This sequence joins TRBV15 and TRBJ1-2; no clear D. Trimming shortened V by 0 bases and J by 4 bases, and 12 bases separated the two germline ends. The CDR3 runs 15 residues. Germline V CDR1 and CDR2: LNHNV, YYDKDF (reference sequence). CDR3 sequence: CATSRDKAASYGYTF. The CDR3 region has the DNA TGTGCCACCAGCAGAGATAAGGCGGCAAGCTATGGCTACACCTTC.

This chain links TRBV15 with TRBJ2-2, with 14 bases that match TRBD2. The CDR3 consists of 18 residues. CDR1 and CDR2 (germline): LNHNV, YYDKDF (reference sequence). The J segment lost 4 bases and the V segment lost 2 bases, leaving 6 bases of the junction unmatched. The CDR3 coding sequence is TGTGCCACCAGCAGACGGGGACTAGCGGGAGTGGTCACCGGGGAGCTGTTTTTT. Translated, it gives CATSRRGLAGVVTGELFF.

J is TRBJ2-7 and V is TRBV6-1, with D maybe TRBD1 (6 bases). This CDR3 comprises 15 residues. In germline, CDR1 is MNHNS, CDR2 SASEGT. Trimming cost V 0 bases and J 4 bases, with 13 bases left between them. The CDR3 DNA reads TGTGCCAGCAGTGAAGCACCAGGGGATGAGTACGAGCAGTACTTC. This translates into CASSEAPGDEYEQYF.

The chain is built from TRBV5-1 and TRBJ2-7, with 8 bases identical to TRBD1. The V gene's germline CDR1 is SGHRS and CDR2 YFSETQ. V dropped 2 bases and J dropped 1; count of bases not matched to a gene: 14. The CDR3 sequence is 18 residues long. CDR3 DNA sequence: TGCGCCAGCAGCTTAGGCAGGGGGCTGAGCGGACAGTCCTACGAGCAGTACTTC. It encodes CASSLGRGLSGQSYEQYF.

This clone was picked up one time. The chain has TRBV28 and TRBJ1-5, with 7 bases matching TRBD1. CDR1 and CDR2 from the germline V gene are MDHEN and SYDVKM. V was clipped by 6 bases and J by 9 bases; unmatched bases: 5. The CDR3 length is 12 residues. Here the CDR3 reads CASSGRDRPQHF. The CDR3 nucleotides are TGTGCCAGCAGCGGGAGGGACAGGCCCCAGCATTTT.